The T cell receptor beta chain described here comes from a study of shared clonotypes between healthy human individuals. Background on the study: Each donor contributed plates that comprised three CD4 naive, three CD4 memory, two CD8 naive and one CD8 memory. Study findings and constraints: Rarefaction curves obtained for sorted subsets showed sequencing incomplete despite large depth. Among four donors, approximately 5.4% of naive CD4 clonotypes were found in common. Limited genetic and exposure-history diversity came from having few donors.

The junction had 14 bases not matched to a gene; V was cut back by 3 bases and J by 5 bases. The CDR3 spans 18 residues. Germline V lookup: CDR1 SGDLS, CDR2 YYNGEE. Remarks on this clone: Its antigen is not identified.

The data were produced by immunoSEQ multiplex PCR, yet TCRdb's version contains in-frame clones alone and is incomplete. The repertoire holds roughly 2,000,000 clones, with around 96% as singletons. Naive CD8 cells comprised CD45RO-negative, CCR7-positively selected cells, excluding terminally differentiated effector memory CD45RA+ cells. The V and J genes are TRBV9 and TRBJ1-6; 7 nucleotides match TRBD1. The sequence was obtained from a man between 18 and 35 years old in good health. The material sequenced was naive CD8+ T cells sorted from blood. The CDR3 spells CASSAGTATNINNSPLHF. CDR3 DNA sequence: TGTGCCAGCAGCGCCGGGACAGCAACGAATATAAATAATTCACCCCTCCACTTT.